Below are 2 T cell receptor beta chains sequenced from a single sample in a study of T cell repertoires in cytomegalovirus infection. The antigens these receptors bind are not known. MiXCR, run by TCRdb on the reads, gives a single entry per CDR3 protein. The top ten hold about 52% of the sample, which has about 150,000 distinct CDR3 sequences, 25% to 35% seen once. The specimen was CD8+ T cells from cultured PBMCs, collected from culture after CMV antigen stimulation. The source is a human donor in good health (CMV status not recorded). Some clones in this sample may be carry-over from other donors' samples.

The chain has TRBV27 and TRBJ2-2; TRBD1 might be the D (5 bases). The CDR3 covers 14 residues. V was clipped by 2 bases and J by 5 bases, with 9 bases between them. Germline CDR1 reads MNHEY; CDR2 reads SMNVEV (reference sequence). In DNA, the CDR3 is TGTGCCAGCAGTTTACTGGCAGGGACCGGGGAGCTGTTTTTT. This sequence encodes CASSLLAGTGELFF.

The chain joins TRBV20-1 to TRBJ2-1; maybe TRBD1 (6 bases). CDR3 length equals 15 residues. Germline CDR1 is DFQATT and CDR2 is SNEGSKA (reference sequence). V gave up 0 bases and J gave up 3 bases, with 12 bases separating them. The CDR3 spells CSARDNREIYNEQFF. The CDR3, as DNA: TGCAGTGCTAGAGATAACAGGGAAATCTACAATGAGCAGTTCTTC.